The text below deals with one T cell receptor (beta chain). What it recognizes is unknown. MiXCR was run by TCRdb on the 5' RACE reads, yielding one entry per CDR3 protein. The sample records 350,000 to 600,000 distinct CDR3 sequences, 13% to 15% being singletons. The V and J ends lost 9 bases and 6 bases, in that order; junction bases with no gene match: 6. Germline V CDR1 and CDR2: KGHDR, SFDVKD. This CDR3 has 13 amino acids. This specimen belongs to a study of identical twins. General study points: Some out-of-frame alpha sequences were shared by twins, and these showed excess low generation probability.

These data also featured in a second study, about yellow fever vaccine responses in identical twins.

This TCR derives from a woman aged 18-29 years in good health. J is TRBJ2-1 and V is TRBV24-1; 8 bases map to TRBD2. The sample comprised CD4+ T cells sorted from blood. For the CDR3, the DNA is TGTGCCACCCAAGGGACTAGTCGCAATGAGCAGTTCTTC. This sequence encodes CATQGTSRNEQFF.